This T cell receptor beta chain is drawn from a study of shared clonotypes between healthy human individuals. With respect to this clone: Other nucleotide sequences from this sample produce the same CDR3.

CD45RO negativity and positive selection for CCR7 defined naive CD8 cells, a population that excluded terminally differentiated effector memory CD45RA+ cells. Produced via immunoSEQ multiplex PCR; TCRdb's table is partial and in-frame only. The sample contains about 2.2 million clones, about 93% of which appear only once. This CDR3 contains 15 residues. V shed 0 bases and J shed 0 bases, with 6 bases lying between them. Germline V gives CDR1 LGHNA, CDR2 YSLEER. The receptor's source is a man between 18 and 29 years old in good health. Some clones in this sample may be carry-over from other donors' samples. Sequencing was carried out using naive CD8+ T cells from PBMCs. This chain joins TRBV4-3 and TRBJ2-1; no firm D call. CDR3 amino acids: CASSQDLSSYNEQFF. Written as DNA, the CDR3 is TGCGCCAGCAGCCAAGATCTTAGCTCCTACAATGAGCAGTTCTTC.